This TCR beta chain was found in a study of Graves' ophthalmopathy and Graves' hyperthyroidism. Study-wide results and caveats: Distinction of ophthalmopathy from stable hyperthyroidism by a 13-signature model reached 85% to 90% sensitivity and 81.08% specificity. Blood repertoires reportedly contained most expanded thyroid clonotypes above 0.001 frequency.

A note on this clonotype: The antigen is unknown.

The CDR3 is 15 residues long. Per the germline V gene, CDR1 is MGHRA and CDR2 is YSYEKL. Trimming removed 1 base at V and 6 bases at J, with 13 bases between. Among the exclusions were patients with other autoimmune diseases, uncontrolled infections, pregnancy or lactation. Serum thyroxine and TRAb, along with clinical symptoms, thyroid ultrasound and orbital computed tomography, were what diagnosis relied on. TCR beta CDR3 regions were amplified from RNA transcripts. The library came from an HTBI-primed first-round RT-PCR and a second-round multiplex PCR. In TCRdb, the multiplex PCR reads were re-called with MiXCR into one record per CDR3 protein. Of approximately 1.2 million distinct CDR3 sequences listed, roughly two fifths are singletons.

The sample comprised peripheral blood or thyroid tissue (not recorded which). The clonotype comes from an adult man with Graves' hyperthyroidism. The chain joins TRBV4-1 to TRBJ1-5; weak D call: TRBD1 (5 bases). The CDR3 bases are TGCGCCAGCAGCCAAGTTCGGGGGGTAGGTCAGCCCCAGCATTTT. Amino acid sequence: CASSQVRGVGQPQHF.